The 11 T cell receptor beta chains in this list originate from one sample, sequenced in a study of regulatory T cells in long-lasting Graves disease listed by TCRdb under 2021. Reading the label with the study, this specimen's time point is: persistent/refractory GD, antithyroid drugs over 5 years with positive TRAb. For both TCR sequencing and RNA sequencing, RNA was extracted from PBMCs in TRIzol. Libraries came from multiplex PCR. The sequencing machine was an Illumina HiSeq 4000. iRepertoire HTBI primers and Arm-PCR amplification of CDR3 regions were used to construct TCR beta libraries. TCRdb redid the processing of the public reads, applying fastp at Q25 and MiXCR, and retained in-frame beta chains. Each record represents a unique CDR3 protein, reported with the most common genes and DNA among its rows. For this sample the table gives roughly 700,000 distinct CDR3 sequences, of which around 32% were detected only once. Of the sample, 42% falls within the top ten clones.

The source was peripheral blood mononuclear cells (PBMCs), collected when the disease was refractory, from a patient treated with antithyroid drugs. Every receptor here comes from a female donor with Graves disease.

This clonotype appeared once. This sequence joins TRBV7-2 and TRBJ1-5; possibly TRBD1 for D (5 bases). The CDR3 contains 15 residues. Germline CDR1 SGHTA, CDR2 FQGNSA. The V gene lost 2 bases and the J gene lost 4 bases, with 12 bases spanning the gap. CDR3 bases: TGTGCCAGCAGCTTAATGGGGGTTAGGAATCAGCCCCAGCATTTT. Its protein product is CASSLMGVRNQPQHF.

The chain is built from TRBV12-3 or TRBV12-4 and TRBJ1-1, with a weak D call TRBD1 (5 bases). Deletions cut 2 bases from V and 8 bases from J, with 9 bases between. This CDR3 region has 12 residues. The CDR3 DNA is TGTGCCAGCAGTTTAAGGGGTCAGGAAGCTTTCTTT. As protein: CASSLRGQEAFF.

This clonotype came up a few times. The J gene is TRBJ1-1, the V gene TRBV20-1; D is perhaps TRBD1 (5 bases). CDR1 is DFQATT and CDR2 is SNEGSKA in the germline V gene (reference sequence). V shed 6 bases and J shed 1 base, with 15 bases lying between them. This CDR3 comprises 14 residues. CDR3 bases: TGCAGTGCCACAATCGGGGCGGGGAACACTGAAGCTTTCTTT. The encoded protein is CSATIGAGNTEAFF.

The chain joins TRBV4-2 to TRBJ1-1, with D unresolved. CDR3 length: 14 amino acids. The germline V gene has CDR1 LGHNA and CDR2 YNFKEQ. V was cut by 0 bases and J by 4 bases, with 9 bases left in between. CDR3 protein: CASSQETGVTEAFF. The CDR3 DNA follows: TGTGCCAGCAGCCAAGAAACCGGGGTCACTGAAGCTTTCTTT.

The chain carries TRBV19 and TRBJ2-2; TRBD2 agrees at 10 bases. The CDR3 is 14 amino acids. Germline CDR1 LNHDA, CDR2 SQIVND (reference sequence). Losses at the gene ends were 7 bases for V and 6 bases for J; bases not matched to a gene: 5. In DNA, the CDR3 is TGTGCCAGTAATCCGGGACTAGCGTCCGGGGAGCTGTTTTTT. It specifies CASNPGLASGELFF. The full variable domain, completed using reference TRBV19 and TRBJ2-2, is DGGITQSPKYLFRKEGQNVTLSCEQNLNHDAMYWYRQDPGQGLRLIYYSQIVNDFQKGDIAEGYSVSREKKESFPLTVTSAQKNPTAFYLCASNPGLASGELFFGEGSRLTVL.

This chain uses TRBV18 with TRBJ1-5; D ambiguous. The CDR3 contains 13 residues. V gave up 6 bases and J gave up 9 bases, with 15 bases separating them. Germline V gives CDR1 KGHSH, CDR2 LQKENI. CDR3 bases: TGTGCCAGCTCCTCCGACTCCCTACGGCCCCAGCATTTT. Amino acids: CASSSDSLRPQHF.

The chain uses TRBV12-3 or TRBV12-4 and TRBJ1-2, with D perhaps matching TRBD1 (5 bases). Trimming pared 0 bases from V and 5 bases from J, leaving 10 bases between. The CDR3 consists of 14 residues. This CDR3 is CASSLALGGYGYTF. For the CDR3, the DNA is TGTGCCAGCAGTTTAGCGCTGGGGGGTTATGGCTACACCTTC.

The chain recombines TRBV11-2 with TRBJ1-4; D is ambiguous. Trimming took off 6 bases at V and 8 bases at J, with 19 bases between the two ends. The CDR3 covers 15 residues. Per the germline V gene, CDR1 is SGHAT and CDR2 is FQNNGV. The chain's CDR3 is CASRYRREGPEKLFF. Written as DNA, the CDR3 is TGTGCCAGCAGATATAGACGGGAAGGACCCGAAAAACTGTTTTTT.

Remarks on this clonotype: With a much larger clone just one base away, this may be a read error. The chain recombines TRBV7-9 with TRBJ1-1, with D tentatively TRBD1 (6 bases). The germline V gene has CDR1 SEHNR and CDR2 FQNEAQ (reference sequence). The CDR3 has 14 residues. V lost 5 bases and J 0 bases, leaving 10 bases between the germline ends. The CDR3: CASSNRVLNTEAFF. CDR3 nucleotides: TGTGCCAGCAGCAACAGGGTCCTGAACACTGAAGCTTTCTTT.

The V gene is TRBV7-9, the J gene TRBJ2-7; TRBD2 matches at 13 bases. CDR3 size: 16 residues. The V gene's germline CDR1 is SEHNR and CDR2 FQNEAQ (reference sequence). Germline trimming cut 1 base from V and 3 bases from J; bases unmatched to any gene: 3. CDR3 nucleotide sequence: TGTGCCAGCAGCTTAGGACTAGCGGGAGGTAACTACGAGCAGTACTTC. The encoded protein is CASSLGLAGGNYEQYF.

V gene TRBV12-5 combines with J gene TRBJ1-5; maybe TRBD1 (5 bases). Germline lookup yields CDR1 LGHNT and CDR2 FRNRAP. V was shortened by 1 base and J by 13 bases, with 17 bases between the two germline ends. CDR3 length equals 14 residues. CDR3 in DNA: TGTGCTAGTGGTTTGGCCCCTTCGCAGGGACGGCAGCATTTT. Its translation: CASGLAPSQGRQHF.